This T cell receptor beta chain was sequenced during a study of early T cells in non-severe SARS-CoV-2 infection. Study at large: Sequencing used unsorted whole-blood bulk RNA, so chains lack pairing. Broader study findings: The VDJdb matching leaned toward anti-spike CD8 responses and overlooked private and CD4 specificities.

The protocol attached unique molecular identifiers to individual cDNA molecules. TCRdb called the 5' RACE reads again in MiXCR, with one record for every CDR3 protein. Among tens of thousands of distinct CDR3 sequences listed, about 4.5% were seen once. This clonotype was seen repeatedly, ten times or more. As yet, its antigen is unknown. This clonotype originated in an adult who was a healthcare worker with PCR-confirmed SARS-CoV-2 infection or an uninfected control (not recorded which). Sequences were obtained from whole blood.

The CDR3 sequence: CASSYSKSATGDGYTF. The CDR3 DNA follows: TGTGCCAGCAGTTACTCGAAGTCTGCGACAGGGGATGGCTACACCTTC. The chain couples TRBV6-2 or TRBV6-3 to TRBJ1-2, with 8 bases matching TRBD1. CDR1 and CDR2 (germline): MNHEY, SVGEGT. The CDR3 has 16 residues. V dropped 0 bases and J dropped 6; count of bases not matched to a gene: 9.